This TCR beta chain was sequenced for a study of OX40 agonist ivuxolimab in advanced cancers. As for the study more broadly: Ivuxolimab was an agonistic, fully human IgG2 monoclonal antibody directed against OX40 (CD134), a costimulatory receptor. A male proportion of roughly 80% and a mean age of roughly 58 years, ranging from roughly 23 to 90, were recorded for the dose-escalation cohort. Of the roughly 54 patients in dose escalation, some 19 had hepatocellular carcinoma, about 15 had melanoma, 9 had renal cell carcinoma and 9 had head and neck cancer. Patients were allowed to have had prior anti-PD-1, anti-PD-L1 or anti-CTLA-4 therapy, and 40% of the dose-escalation patients had been treated with checkpoint inhibitors. Intravenous ivuxolimab was administered to patients every 2 weeks at six dose levels: 0.01, 0.1, 0.3, 1.5, 3 and 10 mg/kg. The paper reports the monotherapy dose-escalation portion (N of about 51 patients) of the phase I ivuxolimab trial. Partial responses occurred in three dose-escalation patients, of whom one had hepatocellular carcinoma and two had cutaneous melanoma. The point of sequencing TCRbeta in the periphery was to test whether ivuxolimab changed TCR sequence diversity and drove clonal T-cell expansion.

To sequence the TCRbeta CDR3 region, genomic DNA was isolated from the sorted cells. The immunoSEQ Assay was used for sequencing of TCRbeta CDR3 regions. TCRdb retrieved this table from immuneACCESS and kept in-frame rearrangements only. Not all clones are present; in checked studies, unresolved V genes account for under half, and no reason is known for the remainder. The sample contains 80,000 to 90,000 clones, 80% to 90% of them found a single time. The ten top clones hold 1.5% to 2% of the sample. Trimming costs V 2 bases and J 8 bases, and their ends lie 15 bases apart. From its cysteine to its phenylalanine, the CDR3 spans 15 amino acids. The read is trimmed to its CDR3 DNA, 45 bases read in frame from base 1. CDR1 and CDR2, per the germline V gene, are MNHEY and SVGAGI. Patients with autoimmune disease history or receiving systemic immunosuppression were excluded from the trial. Peripheral blood for TCR sequencing was collected from all dose cohorts at baseline, on cycle 4 day 1, and on cycle 7 day 1. The samples were taken from a phase I, first-in-human, multicenter, open-label dose-escalation trial of ivuxolimab. The trial enrolled adults with locally advanced or metastatic head and neck squamous cell, hepatocellular, melanoma or renal cell carcinoma. CD4+ and CD8+ T cells were sorted separately from peripheral blood before TCR sequencing.

General findings and caveats noted by the study authors: Low levels of normalized T-cell clonal expansion were also seen in some patients who did not respond. In partial responders in the 0.1-3.0 mg/kg groups, normalized peripheral clonal expansion was found to be among the lowest, especially among CD8+ T cells. After ivuxolimab, CD8+ T cells had more expanded clones than CD4+ T cells on average. At doses of 0.1 to 3.0 mg/kg, clonal expansion of both CD4+ and CD8+ blood T cells was observed from baseline to week 6. Antigen specificity was not determined for the clonally expanded peripheral T cells.

On this clone itself: Its antigen is unknown. Base-call qualities are not available, and no considerably larger clone is one nucleotide away.

The sequenced sample was CD4+ or CD8+ T cells sorted from blood, obtained in a trial of the OX40 agonist ivuxolimab. This chain joins TRBV6-5 to TRBJ1-4; the D gene is perhaps TRBD1, from 6 matching bases. This clonotype originated in an adult with an advanced solid tumor such as melanoma, head and neck, liver or kidney cancer. The CDR3 has the sequence CASSYIPGATEKLFF. The sequence in DNA is TGTGCCAGCAGTTACATACCAGGGGCGACGGAAAAACTGTTTTTT.